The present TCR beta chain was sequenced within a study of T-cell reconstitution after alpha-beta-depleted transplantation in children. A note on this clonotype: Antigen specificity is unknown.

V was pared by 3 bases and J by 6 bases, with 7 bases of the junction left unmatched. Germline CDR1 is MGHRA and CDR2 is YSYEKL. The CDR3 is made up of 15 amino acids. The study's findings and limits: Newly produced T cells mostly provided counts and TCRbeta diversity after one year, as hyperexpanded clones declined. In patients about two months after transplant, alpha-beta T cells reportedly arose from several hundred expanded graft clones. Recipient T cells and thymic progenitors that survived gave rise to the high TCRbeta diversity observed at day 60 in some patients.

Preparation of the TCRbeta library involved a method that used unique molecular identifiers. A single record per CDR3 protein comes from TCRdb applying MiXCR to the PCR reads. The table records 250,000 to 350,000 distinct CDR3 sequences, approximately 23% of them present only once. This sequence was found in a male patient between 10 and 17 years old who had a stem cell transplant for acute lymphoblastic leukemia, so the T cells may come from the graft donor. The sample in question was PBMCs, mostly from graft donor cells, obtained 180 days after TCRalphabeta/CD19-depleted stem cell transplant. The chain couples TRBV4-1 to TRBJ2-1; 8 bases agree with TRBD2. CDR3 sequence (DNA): TGCGCCAGCAGCCACTCGGGAGGGGTTCTCAATGAGCAGTTCTTC. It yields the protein CASSHSGGVLNEQFF.